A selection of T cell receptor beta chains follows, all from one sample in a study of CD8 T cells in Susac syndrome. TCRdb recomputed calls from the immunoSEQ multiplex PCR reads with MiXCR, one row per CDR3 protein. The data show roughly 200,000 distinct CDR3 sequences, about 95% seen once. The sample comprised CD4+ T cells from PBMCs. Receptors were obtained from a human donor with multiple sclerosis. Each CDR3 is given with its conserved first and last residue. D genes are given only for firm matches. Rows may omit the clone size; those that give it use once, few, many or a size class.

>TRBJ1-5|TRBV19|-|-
TGTGCCAGTAGAAAGGCCCTGGGTCAGCCCCAGCATTTT
CASRKALGQPQHF
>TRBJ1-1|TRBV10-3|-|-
TGTGCCATCTCGACGGGCGTTCGGGAAGCTTTCTTT
CAISTGVREAFF
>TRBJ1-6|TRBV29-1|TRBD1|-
TGCAGCGTCTCCGGGACAGGGGCTAATTCACCCCTCCACTTT
CSVSGTGANSPLHF
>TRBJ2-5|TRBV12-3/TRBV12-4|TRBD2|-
TGTGCCAGCAGTCCTGGAGTAGCGGGGGGGCTCGAGACCCAGTACTTC
CASSPGVAGGLETQYF
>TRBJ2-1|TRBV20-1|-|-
TGCAGTGCTGGACTGACTGATGCGCAGTTCTTC
CSAGLTDAQFF
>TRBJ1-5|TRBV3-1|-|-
TGTGCCAGCAGCCGCCAGGGCAATCAGCCCCAGCATTTT
CASSRQGNQPQHF
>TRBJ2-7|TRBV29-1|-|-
TGCAGCGTTGAAGCAGCCACAGGATTCTCCTACGAGCAGTACTTC
CSVEAATGFSYEQYF
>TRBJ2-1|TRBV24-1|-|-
TGTGCCACCAGTGATTCCACCTCCGACTCCTTTGACAATGAGCAGTTCTTC
CATSDSTSDSFDNEQFF
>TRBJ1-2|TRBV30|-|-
TGTGCCTGGAGCCCAGAGTTTAACTATGGCTACACCTTC
CAWSPEFNYGYTF
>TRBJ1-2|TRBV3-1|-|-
TGTGCCAGCAGCCAGGGTCGTAACAGCTATGGCTACACCTTC
CASSQGRNSYGYTF
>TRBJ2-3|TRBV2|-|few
TGTGCCAGCAGTGAATCGTCAGATACGCAGTATTTT
CASSESSDTQYF
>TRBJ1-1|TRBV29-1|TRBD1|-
TGCAGCGGGAAGACAGGGGGTGACACTGAAGCTTTCTTT
CSGKTGGDTEAFF
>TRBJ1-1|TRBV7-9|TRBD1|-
TGTGCCAGCAACACCGGGACAGGGGGCAAGATGACTGAAGCTTTCTTT
CASNTGTGGKMTEAFF
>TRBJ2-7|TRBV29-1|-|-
TGCAGCGTTGGGGGCCAGGGATGGAGCGAGCAGTACTTC
CSVGGQGWSEQYF
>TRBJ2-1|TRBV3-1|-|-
TGTGCCAGCAGCCAGCCGAGGGGCCGGGGGCAGTTCTTC
CASSQPRGRGQFF
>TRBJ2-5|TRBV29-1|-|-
TGCAGCGTTGATCGGGCGAGAGAGACCCAGTACTTC
CSVDRARETQYF
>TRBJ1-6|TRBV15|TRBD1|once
TGTGCCACCAGCATCCTGAGGGGGACAGGGGGCGCGGGTTCACCCCTCCACTTT
CATSILRGTGGAGSPLHF
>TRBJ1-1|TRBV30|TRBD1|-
TGTGCCTGGAGGGGACAGATGAACACTGAAGCTTTCTTT
CAWRGQMNTEAFF
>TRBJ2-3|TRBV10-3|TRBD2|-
TGTGCCATCAGTGAGACTAGCGGAAGCACAGATACGCAGTATTTT
CAISETSGSTDTQYF
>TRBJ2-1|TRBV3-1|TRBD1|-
TGTGCCAGCAGCGTTAGTGGGACAGGAATTGCAGATGAGCAGTTCTTC
CASSVSGTGIADEQFF
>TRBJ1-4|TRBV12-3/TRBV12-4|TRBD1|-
TGTGCCAGCAGTTCCCCTAGGACAGGGTTGAATGAAAAACTGTTTTTT
CASSSPRTGLNEKLFF
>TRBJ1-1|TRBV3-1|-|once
TGTGCCAGCAGCCAAGTACCGGGACGGTTCCCCGAAGCTTTCTTT
CASSQVPGRFPEAFF
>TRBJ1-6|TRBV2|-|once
TGTGCCAGCATCCCCAGCTCCTATAATTCACCCCTCCACTTT
CASIPSSYNSPLHF
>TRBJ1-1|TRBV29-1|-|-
TGCAGCGTTGTCGGAGGGGATTGGTCTTGGTCCACTGAAGCTTTCTTT
CSVVGGDWSWSTEAFF
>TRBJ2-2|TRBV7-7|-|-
TGTGCTAGCAGCCCAATAGTGGGGTCCGGGGAGCTGTTTTTT
CASSPIVGSGELFF
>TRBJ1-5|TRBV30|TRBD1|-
TGTGCCTTGTACAGGGGCGCCGGGCAGCCCCAGCATTTT
CALYRGAGQPQHF
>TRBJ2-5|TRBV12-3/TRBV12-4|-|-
TGTGCCAGCAGTCCCGGGACTCGTAGTGTGGAGACCCAGTACTTC
CASSPGTRSVETQYF
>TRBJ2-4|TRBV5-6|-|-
TGTGCCAGCAGCTTACCCCTAACGACGGACATTCAGTACTTC
CASSLPLTTDIQYF
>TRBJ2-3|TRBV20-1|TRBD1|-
TGCAGTGCTACCCGGACAGGGAGGGATACGCAGTATTTT
CSATRTGRDTQYF
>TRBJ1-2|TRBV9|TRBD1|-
TGTGCCAGCAGCGTACATGGGACAGGCTCAAACTATGGCTACACCTTC
CASSVHGTGSNYGYTF
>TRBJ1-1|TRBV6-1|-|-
TGTGCCAGCACCCGCCGGACACCGAACACTGAAGCTTTCTTT
CASTRRTPNTEAFF
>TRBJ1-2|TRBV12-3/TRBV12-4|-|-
TGTGCCAGCACCCAAAGAGGGGTGGGTGGCTACACCTTC
CASTQRGVGGYTF
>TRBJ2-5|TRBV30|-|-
TGTGCCTGGAGTGGGCAGGCGGGGCCCCAAGAGACCCAGTACTTC
CAWSGQAGPQETQYF
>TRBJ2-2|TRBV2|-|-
TGTGCCAGCAGTGAACGGGGGTACACCGGGGAGCTGTTTTTT
CASSERGYTGELFF
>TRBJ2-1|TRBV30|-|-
TGTGCCTGGAGTGAGGAGGCAGTCCTGGAGCAGTTCTTC
CAWSEEAVLEQFF
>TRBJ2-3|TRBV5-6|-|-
TGTGCCAGCAGCCTAGGTGCGACAGGCACAGATACGCAGTATTTT
CASSLGATGTDTQYF
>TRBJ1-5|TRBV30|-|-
TGTGCCTGGAGCCCTTCTACCGGGACTAGCAATCAGCCCCAGCATTTT
CAWSPSTGTSNQPQHF
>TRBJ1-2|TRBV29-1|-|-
TGCAGCGGAGAGGGAGTGGAAGATGGCTACACCTTC
CSGEGVEDGYTF